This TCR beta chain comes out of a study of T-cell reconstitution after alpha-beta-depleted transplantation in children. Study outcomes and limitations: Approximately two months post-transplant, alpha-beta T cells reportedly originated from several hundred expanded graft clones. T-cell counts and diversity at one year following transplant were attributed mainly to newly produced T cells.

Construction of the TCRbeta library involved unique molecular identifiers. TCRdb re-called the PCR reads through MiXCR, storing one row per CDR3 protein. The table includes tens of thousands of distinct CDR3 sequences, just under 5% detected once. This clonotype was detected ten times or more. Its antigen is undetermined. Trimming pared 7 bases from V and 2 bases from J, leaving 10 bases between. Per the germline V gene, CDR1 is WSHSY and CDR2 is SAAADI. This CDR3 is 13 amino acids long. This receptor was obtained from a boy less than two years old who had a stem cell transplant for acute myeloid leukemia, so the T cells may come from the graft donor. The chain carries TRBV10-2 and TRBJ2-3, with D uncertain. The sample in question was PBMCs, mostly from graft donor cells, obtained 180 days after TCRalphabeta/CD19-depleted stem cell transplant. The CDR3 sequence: CASTGLNTDTQYF. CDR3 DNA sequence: TGCGCCAGCACTGGGCTGAACACAGATACGCAGTATTTT.